This T cell receptor beta chain comes out of a study of blood T cells in healthy people across ages. Study-wide results and caveats: Per million T cells, TCR beta diversity dropped about linearly as age rose. Those diversity estimates obtained from one million T cells were thought to be underestimates.

A second PCR of roughly 7 to 11 cycles used a sample-barcoded 5' primer and a J-beta primer mix. TCRdb independently ran MiXCR on the 5' RACE reads; one entry per CDR3 protein. Here the sample spans around 1.5 million distinct CDR3 sequences, 55% to 75% being singletons. CDR3 length equals 17 residues. Germline values: CDR1 LGHNA, CDR2 YSLEER. V shed 0 bases and J shed 3 bases, with 14 bases lying between them. This clonotype was seen a handful of times. The antigen is undetermined. This receptor was taken from a man in his late teens or twenties in good health. The source material was blood. V usage is TRBV4-3 and J usage is TRBJ2-2; D ambiguous. This CDR3 is CASSQDFLHWDTGELFF. The CDR3 DNA follows: TGCGCCAGCAGCCAAGATTTTCTGCATTGGGACACCGGGGAGCTGTTTTTT.